This T cell receptor (beta chain) was recorded in a study of cytomegalovirus exposure and HLA in healthy donors. General observations from the study: Researchers catalogued 160 or so TCR beta chains as cytomegalovirus-associated. Most observed TCR sequences were rare, whereas some public TCRs were detected in many donors.

V was pared by 2 bases and J by 8 bases, with 18 bases between. CDR3 length: 15 residues. The germline V gene encodes CDR1 SEHNR and CDR2 FQNEAQ (reference sequence). Repertoires were generated with immunoSEQ multiplex PCR, while TCRdb's copy carries only in-frame clones and drops some. The table lists 120,000 or so clones, about 89% of them singletons. Concerning this clone: As yet, its antigen is unknown.

The source is a young woman in good health and CMV-seronegative. This chain uses TRBV7-9 with TRBJ1-1; possible D gene TRBD1, 6 bases. The sample was PBMCs. The CDR3 nucleotides are TGTGCCAGCAGCTTATCACGGGGGGGACACGGGGAAGCTTTCTTT. This sequence encodes CASSLSRGGHGEAFF.